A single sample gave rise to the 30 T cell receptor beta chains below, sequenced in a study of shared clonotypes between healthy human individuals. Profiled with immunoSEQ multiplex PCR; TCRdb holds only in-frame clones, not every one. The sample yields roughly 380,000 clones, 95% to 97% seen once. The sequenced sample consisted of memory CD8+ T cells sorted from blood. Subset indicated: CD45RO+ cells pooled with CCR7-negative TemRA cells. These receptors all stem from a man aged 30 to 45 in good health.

Here the CDR3 DNA reads TGTGCCAGCAGCTTAGGGACAAACAATCAGCCCCAGCATTTT. Residues: CASSLGTNNQPQHF. The gene calls are TRBV7-8 and TRBJ1-5, with a possible D match to TRBD1 (5 bases). CDR1 is SGHVS and CDR2 is FQNEAQ in the germline V gene. The V and J ends lost 1 base and 3 bases respectively, with 7 bases between them. This CDR3 is built from 14 residues.

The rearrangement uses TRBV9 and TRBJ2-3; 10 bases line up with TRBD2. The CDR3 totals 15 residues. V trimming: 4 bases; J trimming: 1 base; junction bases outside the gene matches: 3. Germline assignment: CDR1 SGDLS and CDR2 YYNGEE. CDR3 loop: CASSSSGRGTDTQYF. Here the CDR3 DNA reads TGTGCCAGCAGCTCCAGCGGGAGGGGCACAGATACGCAGTATTTT. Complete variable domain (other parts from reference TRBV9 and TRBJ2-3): DSGVTQTPKHLITATGQRVTLRCSPRSGDLSVYWYQQSLDQGLQFLIQYYNGEERAKGNILERFSAQQFPDLHSELNLSSLELGDSALYFCASSSSGRGTDTQYFGPGTRLTVL.

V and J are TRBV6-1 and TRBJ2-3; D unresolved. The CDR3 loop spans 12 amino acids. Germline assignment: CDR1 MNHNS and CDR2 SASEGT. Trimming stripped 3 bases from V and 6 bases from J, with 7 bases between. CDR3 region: CASSEMLDTQYF. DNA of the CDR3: TGTGCCAGCAGTGAGATGCTGGATACGCAGTATTTT.

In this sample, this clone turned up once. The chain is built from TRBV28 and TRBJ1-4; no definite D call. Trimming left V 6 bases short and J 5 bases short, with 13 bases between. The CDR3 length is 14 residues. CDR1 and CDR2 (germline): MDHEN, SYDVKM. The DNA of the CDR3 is TGTGCCAGCAGCCCTTGGAGGGAAAATGAAAAACTGTTTTTT. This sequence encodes CASSPWRENEKLFF. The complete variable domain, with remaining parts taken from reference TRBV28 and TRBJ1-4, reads DVKVTQSSRYLVKRTGEKVFLECVQDMDHENMFWYRQDPGLGLRLIYFSYDVKMKEKGDIPEGYSVSREKKERFSLILESASTNQTSMYLCASSPWRENEKLFFGSGTQLSVL.

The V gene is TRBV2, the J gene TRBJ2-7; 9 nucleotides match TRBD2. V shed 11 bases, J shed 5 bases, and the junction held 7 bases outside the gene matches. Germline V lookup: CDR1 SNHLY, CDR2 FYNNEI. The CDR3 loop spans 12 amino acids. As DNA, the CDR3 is TGTGCCTTAACAGCGGGAGGCAACGAGCAGTACTTC. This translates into CALTAGGNEQYF.

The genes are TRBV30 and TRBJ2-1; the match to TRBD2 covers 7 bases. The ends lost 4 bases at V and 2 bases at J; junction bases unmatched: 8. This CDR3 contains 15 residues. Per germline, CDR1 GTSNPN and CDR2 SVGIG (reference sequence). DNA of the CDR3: TGTGCCTGGACGGGGGGAGCCGGGACCTACAATGAGCAGTTCTTC. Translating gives CAWTGGAGTYNEQFF.

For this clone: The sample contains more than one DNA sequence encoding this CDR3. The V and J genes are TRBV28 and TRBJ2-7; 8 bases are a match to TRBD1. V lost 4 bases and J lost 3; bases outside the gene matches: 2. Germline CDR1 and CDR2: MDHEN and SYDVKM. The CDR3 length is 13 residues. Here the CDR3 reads CASSSGQGYEQYF. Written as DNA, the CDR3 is TGTGCCAGCAGTTCCGGACAGGGCTACGAGCAGTACTTC.

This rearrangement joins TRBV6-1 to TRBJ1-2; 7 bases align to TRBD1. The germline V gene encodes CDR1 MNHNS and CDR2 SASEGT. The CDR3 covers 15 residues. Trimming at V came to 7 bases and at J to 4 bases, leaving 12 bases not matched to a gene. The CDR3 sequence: CASNPRQGMTYGYTF. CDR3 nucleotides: TGTGCCAGCAACCCTCGACAGGGTATGACCTATGGCTACACCTTC.

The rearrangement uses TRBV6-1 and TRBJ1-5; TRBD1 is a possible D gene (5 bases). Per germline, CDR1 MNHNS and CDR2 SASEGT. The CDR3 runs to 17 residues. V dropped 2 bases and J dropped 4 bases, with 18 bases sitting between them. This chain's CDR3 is CASSEFFKTVPNQPQHF. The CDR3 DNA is TGTGCCAGCAGTGAATTCTTTAAGACAGTACCTAATCAGCCCCAGCATTTT.

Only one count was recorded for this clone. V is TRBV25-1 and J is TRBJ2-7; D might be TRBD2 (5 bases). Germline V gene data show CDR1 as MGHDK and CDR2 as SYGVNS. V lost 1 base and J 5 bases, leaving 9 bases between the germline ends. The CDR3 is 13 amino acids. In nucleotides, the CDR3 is TGTGCCAGCAGTGAATCGGGGTTCGACGAGCAGTACTTC. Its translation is CASSESGFDEQYF.

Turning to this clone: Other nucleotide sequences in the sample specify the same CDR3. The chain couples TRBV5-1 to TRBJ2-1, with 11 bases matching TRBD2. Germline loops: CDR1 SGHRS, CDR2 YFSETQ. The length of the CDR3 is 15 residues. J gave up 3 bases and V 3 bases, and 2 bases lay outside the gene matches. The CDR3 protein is CASSSLAGVYNEQFF. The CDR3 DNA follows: TGCGCCAGCAGCTCACTAGCGGGGGTCTACAATGAGCAGTTCTTC.

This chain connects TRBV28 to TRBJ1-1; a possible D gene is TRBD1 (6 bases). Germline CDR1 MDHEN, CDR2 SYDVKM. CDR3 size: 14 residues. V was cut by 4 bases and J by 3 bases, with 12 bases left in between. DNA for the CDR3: TGTGCCAGCAGTTCCGGGACATCGGACACTGAAGCTTTCTTT. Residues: CASSSGTSDTEAFF.

CDR3 nucleotide sequence: TGTGCCAGCAGTGAAGATGGGGCGCGCCGGGGGCACGATACGCAGTATTTT. Its protein is CASSEDGARRGHDTQYF. The chain has TRBV6-1 and TRBJ2-3, with D tentatively TRBD1 or TRBD2 (6 bases each). The CDR3 contains 17 residues. Germline V CDR1 and CDR2: MNHNS, SASEGT. Trimming shortened V by 1 base and J by 6 bases, and 20 bases separated the two germline ends.

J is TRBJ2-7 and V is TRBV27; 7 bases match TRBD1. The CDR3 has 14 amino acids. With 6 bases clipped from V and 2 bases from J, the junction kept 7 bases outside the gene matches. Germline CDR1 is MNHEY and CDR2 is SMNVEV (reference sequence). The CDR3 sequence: CASRPGQSPYEQYF. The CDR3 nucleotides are TGTGCCAGCAGACCGGGACAGAGTCCCTACGAGCAGTACTTC.

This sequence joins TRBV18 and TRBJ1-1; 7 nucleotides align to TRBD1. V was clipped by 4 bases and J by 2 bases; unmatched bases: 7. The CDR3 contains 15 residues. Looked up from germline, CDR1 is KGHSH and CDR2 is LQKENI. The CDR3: CASSQSTGINTEAFF. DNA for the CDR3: TGTGCCAGCTCACAATCGACAGGGATTAACACTGAAGCTTTCTTT.

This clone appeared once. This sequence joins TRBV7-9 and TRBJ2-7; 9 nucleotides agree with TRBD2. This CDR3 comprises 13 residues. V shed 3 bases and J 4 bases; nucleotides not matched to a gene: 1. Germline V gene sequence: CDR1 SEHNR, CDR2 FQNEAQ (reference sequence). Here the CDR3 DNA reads TGTGCCAGCAGCTTGCGGGAGGGGTACGAGCAGTACTTC. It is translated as CASSLREGYEQYF.

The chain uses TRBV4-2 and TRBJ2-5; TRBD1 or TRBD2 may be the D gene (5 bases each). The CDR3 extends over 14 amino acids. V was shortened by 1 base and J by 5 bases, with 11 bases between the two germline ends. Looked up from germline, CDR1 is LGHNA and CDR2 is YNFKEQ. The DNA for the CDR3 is TGTGCCAGCAGCCAAGGGGGACCCCCCGAGACCCAGTACTTC. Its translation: CASSQGGPPETQYF.

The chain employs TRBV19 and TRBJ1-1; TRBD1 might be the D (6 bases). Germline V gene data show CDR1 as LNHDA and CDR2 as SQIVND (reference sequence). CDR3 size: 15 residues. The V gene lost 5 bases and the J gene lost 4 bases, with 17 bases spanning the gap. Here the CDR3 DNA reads TGTGCCAGTAGTGAAAGACAGGTCAGGGTCACTGAAGCTTTCTTT. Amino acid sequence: CASSERQVRVTEAFF. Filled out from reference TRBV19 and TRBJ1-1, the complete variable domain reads DGGITQSPKYLFRKEGQNVTLSCEQNLNHDAMYWYRQDPGQGLRLIYYSQIVNDFQKGDIAEGYSVSREKKESFPLTVTSAQKNPTAFYLCASSERQVRVTEAFFGQGTRLTVV.

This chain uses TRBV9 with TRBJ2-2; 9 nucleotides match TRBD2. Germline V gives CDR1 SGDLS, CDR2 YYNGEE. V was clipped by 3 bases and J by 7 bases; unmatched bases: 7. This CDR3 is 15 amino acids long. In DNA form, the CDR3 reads TGTGCCAGCAGCGGGACTAGCGTTGATTACGGGGAGCTGTTTTTT. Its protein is CASSGTSVDYGELFF.

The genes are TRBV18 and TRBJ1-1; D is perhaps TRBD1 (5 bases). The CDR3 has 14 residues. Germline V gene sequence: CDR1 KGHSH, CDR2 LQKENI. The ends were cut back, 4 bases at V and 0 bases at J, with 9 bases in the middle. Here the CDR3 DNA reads TGTGCCAGCTCACAAGACAGTTTGAACACTGAAGCTTTCTTT. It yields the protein CASSQDSLNTEAFF. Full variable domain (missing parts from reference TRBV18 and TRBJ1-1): NAGVMQNPRHLVRRRGQEARLRCSPMKGHSHVYWYRQLPEEGLKFMVYLQKENIIDESGMPKERFSAEFPKEGPSILRIQQVVRGDSAAYFCASSQDSLNTEAFFGQGTRLTVV.

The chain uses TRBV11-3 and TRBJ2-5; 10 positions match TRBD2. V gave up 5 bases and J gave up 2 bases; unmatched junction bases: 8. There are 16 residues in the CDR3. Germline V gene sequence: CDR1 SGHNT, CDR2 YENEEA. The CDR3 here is CASSPFRTSGQETQYF. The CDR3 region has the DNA TGTGCCAGCAGCCCATTTAGGACTAGCGGACAAGAGACCCAGTACTTC.

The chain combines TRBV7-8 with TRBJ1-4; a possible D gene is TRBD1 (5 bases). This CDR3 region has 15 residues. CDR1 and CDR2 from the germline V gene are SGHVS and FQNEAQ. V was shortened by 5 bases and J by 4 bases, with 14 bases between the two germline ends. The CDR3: CASSPRDGINEKLFF. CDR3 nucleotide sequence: TGTGCCAGCAGCCCCAGGGACGGAATTAATGAAAAACTGTTTTTT. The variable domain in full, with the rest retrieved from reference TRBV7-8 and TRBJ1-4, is GAGVSQSPRYKVAKRGQDVALRCDPISGHVSLFWYQQALGQGPEFLTYFQNEAQLDKSGLPSDRFFAERPEGSVSTLKIQRTQQEDSAVYLCASSPRDGINEKLFFGSGTQLSVL.

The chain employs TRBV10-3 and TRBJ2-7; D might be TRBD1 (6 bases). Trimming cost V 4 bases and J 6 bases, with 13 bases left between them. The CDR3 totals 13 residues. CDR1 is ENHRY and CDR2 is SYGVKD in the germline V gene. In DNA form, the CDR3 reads TGTGCCATCAGTGCGGGACAATTTGCCGAGCAGTACTTC. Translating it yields CAISAGQFAEQYF.

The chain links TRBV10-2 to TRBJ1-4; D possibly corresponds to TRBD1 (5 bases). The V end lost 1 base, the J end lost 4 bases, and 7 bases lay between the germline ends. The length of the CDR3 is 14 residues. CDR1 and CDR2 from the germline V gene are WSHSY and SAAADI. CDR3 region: CASSEWGGNEKLFF. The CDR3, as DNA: TGCGCCAGCAGTGAGTGGGGGGGTAATGAAAAACTGTTTTTT.

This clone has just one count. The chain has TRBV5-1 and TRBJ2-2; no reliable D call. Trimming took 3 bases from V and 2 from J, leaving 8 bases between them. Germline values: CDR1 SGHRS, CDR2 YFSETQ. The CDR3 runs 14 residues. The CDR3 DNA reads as TGCGCCAGCAGCTCGTCCCCCAACACCGGGGAGCTGTTTTTT. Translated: CASSSSPNTGELFF. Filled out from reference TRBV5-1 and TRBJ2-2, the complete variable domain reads KAGVTQTPRYLIKTRGQQVTLSCSPISGHRSVSWYQQTPGQGLQFLFEYFSETQRNKGNFPGRFSGRQFSNSRSEMNVSTLELGDSALYLCASSSSPNTGELFFGEGSRLTVL.

As DNA, the CDR3 is TGTGCCAGCAGCGTAGGGGTCTCGGGTAGCGGCTACTACGAGCAGTACTTC. This encodes CASSVGVSGSGYYEQYF. This sequence joins TRBV9 and TRBJ2-7; D is perhaps TRBD2 (6 bases). CDR1 is SGDLS and CDR2 is YYNGEE in the germline V gene. This CDR3 comprises 17 residues. Trimming left V 0 bases short and J 3 bases short, with 19 bases between.

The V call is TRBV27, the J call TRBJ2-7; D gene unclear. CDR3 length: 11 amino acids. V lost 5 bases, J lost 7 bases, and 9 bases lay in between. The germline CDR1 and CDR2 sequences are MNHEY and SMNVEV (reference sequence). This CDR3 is CASSISWEQYF. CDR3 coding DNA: TGTGCCAGCAGTATTAGCTGGGAGCAGTACTTC.

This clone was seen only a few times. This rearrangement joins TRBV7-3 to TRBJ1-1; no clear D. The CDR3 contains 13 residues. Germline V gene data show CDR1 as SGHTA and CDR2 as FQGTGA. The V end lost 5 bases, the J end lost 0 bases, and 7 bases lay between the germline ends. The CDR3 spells CASSLTLNTEAFF. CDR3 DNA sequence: TGTGCCAGCAGCCTGACATTGAACACTGAAGCTTTCTTT.

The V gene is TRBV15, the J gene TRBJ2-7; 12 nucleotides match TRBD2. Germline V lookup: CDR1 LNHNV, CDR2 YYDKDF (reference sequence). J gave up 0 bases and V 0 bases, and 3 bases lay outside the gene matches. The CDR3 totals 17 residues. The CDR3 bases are TGTGCCACCAGCAGAGATTTGACTAGCGGGAGCTCCTACGAGCAGTACTTC. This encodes CATSRDLTSGSSYEQYF.

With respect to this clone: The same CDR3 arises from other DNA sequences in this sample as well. CDR3 loop: CASSYSSSYEQYF. The CDR3, as DNA: TGTGCCAGCAGTTACTCAAGCTCCTACGAGCAGTACTTC. V and J are TRBV6-5 and TRBJ2-7; D is unresolved. Germline V CDR1 and CDR2: MNHEY, SVGAGI. This CDR3 is 13 amino acids long. V lost 0 bases, J lost 0 bases, and 3 bases lay in between.